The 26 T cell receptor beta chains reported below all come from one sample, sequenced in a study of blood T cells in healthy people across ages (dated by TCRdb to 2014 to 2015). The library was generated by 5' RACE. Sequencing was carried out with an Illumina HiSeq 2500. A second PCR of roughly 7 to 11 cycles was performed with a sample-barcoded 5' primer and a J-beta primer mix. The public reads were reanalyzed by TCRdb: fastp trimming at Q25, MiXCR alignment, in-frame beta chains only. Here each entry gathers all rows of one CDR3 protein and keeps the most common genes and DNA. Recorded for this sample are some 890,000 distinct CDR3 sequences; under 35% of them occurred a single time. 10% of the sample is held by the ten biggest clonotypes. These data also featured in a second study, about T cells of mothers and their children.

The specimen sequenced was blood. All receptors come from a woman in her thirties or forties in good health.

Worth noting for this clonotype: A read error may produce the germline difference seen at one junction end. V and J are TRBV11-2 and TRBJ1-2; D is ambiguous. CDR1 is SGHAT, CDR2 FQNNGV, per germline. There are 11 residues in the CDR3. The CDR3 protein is CAGSLGLGYTF. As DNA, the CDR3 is TGTGCCGGCAGCTTAGGCCTTGGCTACACCTTC.

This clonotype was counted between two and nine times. CDR3 sequence (DNA): TGTGCCAGCAGTGTGCAGGAGCGCACAGATACGCAGTATTTT. Protein product: CASSVQERTDTQYF. V and J are TRBV9 and TRBJ2-3; D not certain. The CDR3 has 14 amino acids. Germline V gives CDR1 SGDLS, CDR2 YYNGEE. The V end was cut by 5 bases, the J end by 1 base, with 11 bases between.

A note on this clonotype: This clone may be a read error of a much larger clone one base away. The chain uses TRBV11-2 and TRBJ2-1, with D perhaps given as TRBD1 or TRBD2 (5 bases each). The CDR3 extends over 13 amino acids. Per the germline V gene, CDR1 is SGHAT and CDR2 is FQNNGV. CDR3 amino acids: CASSEGTPNGQFF. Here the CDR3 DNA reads TGTGCCAGCAGCGAAGGGACGCCCAATGGGCAGTTCTTC. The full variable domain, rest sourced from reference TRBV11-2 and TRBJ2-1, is EAGVAQSPRYKIIEKRQSVAFWCNPISGHATLYWYQQILGQGPKLLIQFQNNGVVDDSQLPKDRFSAERLKGVDSTLKIQPAKLEDSAVYLCASSEGTPNGQFFGPGTRLTVL.

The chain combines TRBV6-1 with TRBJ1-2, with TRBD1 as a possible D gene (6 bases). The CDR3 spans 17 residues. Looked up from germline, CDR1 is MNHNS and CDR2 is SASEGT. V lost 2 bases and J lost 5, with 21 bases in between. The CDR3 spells CASSEILFGTPLYGYTF. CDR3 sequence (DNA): TGTGCCAGCAGTGAAATTCTTTTCGGGACACCATTATATGGCTACACCTTC.

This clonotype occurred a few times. This CDR3 is CASSQARAGGVEQYF. CDR3 DNA: TGTGCCAGCAGCCAAGCTCGGGCAGGTGGGGTCGAGCAGTACTTC. The chain couples TRBV14 to TRBJ2-7, with no clear D. V lost 1 base, J lost 6 bases, and 16 bases lay in between. The germline CDR1 and CDR2 sequences are SGHDN and FVKESK. The CDR3 runs 15 residues.

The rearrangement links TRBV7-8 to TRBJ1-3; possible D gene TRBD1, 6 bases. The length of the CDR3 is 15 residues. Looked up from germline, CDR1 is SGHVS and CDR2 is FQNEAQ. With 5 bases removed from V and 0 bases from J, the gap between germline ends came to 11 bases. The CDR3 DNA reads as TGTGCCAGCAGCCCTGGGGGGCTCTCTGGAAACACCATATATTTT. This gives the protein CASSPGGLSGNTIYF.

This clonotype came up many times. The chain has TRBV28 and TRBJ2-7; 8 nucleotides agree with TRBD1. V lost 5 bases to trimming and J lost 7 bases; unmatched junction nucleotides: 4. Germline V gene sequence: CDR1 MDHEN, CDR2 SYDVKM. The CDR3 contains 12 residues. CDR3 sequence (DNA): TGTGCCAGCAGTACGGGACAGGCGGAGCAGTACTTC. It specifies CASSTGQAEQYF.

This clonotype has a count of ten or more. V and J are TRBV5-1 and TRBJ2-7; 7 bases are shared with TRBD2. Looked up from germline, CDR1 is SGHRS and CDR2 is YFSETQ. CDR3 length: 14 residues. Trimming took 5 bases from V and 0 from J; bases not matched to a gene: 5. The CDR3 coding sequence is TGCGCCAGCAGGTCCAGGACTAGCTCCTACGAGCAGTACTTC. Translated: CASRSRTSSYEQYF.

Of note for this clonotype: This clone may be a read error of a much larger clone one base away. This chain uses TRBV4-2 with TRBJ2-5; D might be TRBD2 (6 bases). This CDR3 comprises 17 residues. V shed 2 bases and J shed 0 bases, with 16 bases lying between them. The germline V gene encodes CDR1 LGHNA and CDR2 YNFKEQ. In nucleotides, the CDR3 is TGTGCCAGCAGCCAATTGCGGACTGGCGGGGACCAAGAGACCCAGTACTTC. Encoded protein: CASSQLRTGGDQETQYF.

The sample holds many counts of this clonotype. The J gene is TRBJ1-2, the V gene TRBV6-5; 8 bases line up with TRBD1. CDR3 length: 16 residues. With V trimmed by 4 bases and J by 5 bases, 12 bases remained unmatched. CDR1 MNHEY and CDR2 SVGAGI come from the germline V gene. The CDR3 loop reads CASSSQGRGRRYGYTF. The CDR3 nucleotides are TGTGCCAGCAGTTCCCAGGGCAGGGGGCGCCGGTATGGCTACACCTTC.

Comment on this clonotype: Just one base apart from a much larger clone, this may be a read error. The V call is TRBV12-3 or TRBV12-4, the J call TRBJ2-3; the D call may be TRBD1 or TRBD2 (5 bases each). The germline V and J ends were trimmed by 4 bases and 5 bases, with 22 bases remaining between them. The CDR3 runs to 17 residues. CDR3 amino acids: CASSSDRDVIGGDTQYF. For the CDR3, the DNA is TGTGCCAGCAGTTCCGACCGGGACGTGATTGGGGGAGATACGCAGTATTTT.

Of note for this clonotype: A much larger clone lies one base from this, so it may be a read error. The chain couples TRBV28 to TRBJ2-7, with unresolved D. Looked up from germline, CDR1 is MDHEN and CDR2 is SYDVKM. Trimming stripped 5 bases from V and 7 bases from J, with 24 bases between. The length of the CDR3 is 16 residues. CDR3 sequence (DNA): TGTGCCAGCAGTCCCCTCGGTGTCCGCTCCTACAATGAGCAGTACTTC. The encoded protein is CASSPLGVRSYNEQYF.

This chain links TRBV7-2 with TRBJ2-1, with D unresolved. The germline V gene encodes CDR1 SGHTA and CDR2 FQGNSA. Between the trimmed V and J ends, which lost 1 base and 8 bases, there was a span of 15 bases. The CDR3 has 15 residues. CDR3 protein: CASSLDGHESDEQFF. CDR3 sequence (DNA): TGTGCCAGCAGCTTAGATGGCCATGAGTCCGATGAGCAGTTCTTC.

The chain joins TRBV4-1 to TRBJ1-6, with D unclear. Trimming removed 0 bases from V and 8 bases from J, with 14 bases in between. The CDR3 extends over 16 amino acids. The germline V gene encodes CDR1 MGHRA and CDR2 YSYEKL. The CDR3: CASSQELGLRDSPLHF. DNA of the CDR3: TGCGCCAGCAGCCAAGAACTCGGGTTAAGGGATTCACCCCTCCACTTT.

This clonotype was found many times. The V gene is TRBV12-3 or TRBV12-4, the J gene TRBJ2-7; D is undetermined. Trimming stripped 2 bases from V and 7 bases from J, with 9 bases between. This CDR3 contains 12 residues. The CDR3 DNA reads TGTGCCAGCAGTTTACGTTCAGCTGAGCAGTACTTC. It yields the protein CASSLRSAEQYF.

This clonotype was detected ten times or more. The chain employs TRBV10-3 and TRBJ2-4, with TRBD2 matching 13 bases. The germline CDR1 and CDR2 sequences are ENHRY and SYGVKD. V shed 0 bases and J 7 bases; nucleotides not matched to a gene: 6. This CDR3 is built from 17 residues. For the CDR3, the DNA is TGTGCCATCAGTGAGTCCATACTGACTAGCGGGGGGAACATTCAGTACTTC. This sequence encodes CAISESILTSGGNIQYF.

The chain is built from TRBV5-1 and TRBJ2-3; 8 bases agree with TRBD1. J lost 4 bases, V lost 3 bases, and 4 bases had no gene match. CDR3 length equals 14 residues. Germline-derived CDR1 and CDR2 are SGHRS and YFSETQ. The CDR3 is CASSWTGSADTQYF. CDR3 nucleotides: TGCGCCAGCAGCTGGACAGGGAGCGCAGATACGCAGTATTTT.

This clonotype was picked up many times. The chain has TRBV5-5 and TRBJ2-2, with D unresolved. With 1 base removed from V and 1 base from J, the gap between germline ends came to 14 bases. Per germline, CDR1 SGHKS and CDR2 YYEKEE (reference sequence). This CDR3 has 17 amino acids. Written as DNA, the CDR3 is TGTGCCAGCAGCTTGTCGGTCGGCAGGATGAACACCGGGGAGCTGTTTTTT. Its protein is CASSLSVGRMNTGELFF. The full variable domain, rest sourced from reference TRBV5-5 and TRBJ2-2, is DAGVTQSPTHLIKTRGQQVTLRCSPISGHKSVSWYQQVLGQGPQFIFQYYEKEERGRGNFPDRFSARQFPNYSSELNVNALLLGDSALYLCASSLSVGRMNTGELFFGEGSRLTVL.

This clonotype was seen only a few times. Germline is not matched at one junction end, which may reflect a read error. In nucleotides, the CDR3 is TGCGCCAGCAACTTGGCCGAGGTAGCGGGGCTAACAGATACGCAGTATTTT. Translating gives CASNLAEVAGLTDTQYF. This chain links TRBV5-1 with TRBJ2-3; 8 bases line up with TRBD2. CDR1 is SGHRS, CDR2 YFSETQ, per germline. CDR3 size: 17 residues.

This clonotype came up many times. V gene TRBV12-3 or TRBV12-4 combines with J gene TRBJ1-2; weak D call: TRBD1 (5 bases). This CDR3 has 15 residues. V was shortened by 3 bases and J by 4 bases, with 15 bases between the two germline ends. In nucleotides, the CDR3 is TGTGCCAGCAGTTTGGGGGATCGGAGAAGCTATGGCTACACCTTC. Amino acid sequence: CASSLGDRRSYGYTF.

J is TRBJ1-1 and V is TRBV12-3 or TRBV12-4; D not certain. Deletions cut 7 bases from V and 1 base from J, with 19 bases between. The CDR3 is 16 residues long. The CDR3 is CASTQVPGSRNTEAFF. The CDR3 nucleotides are TGTGCCAGCACTCAAGTCCCCGGGTCTCGGAACACTGAAGCTTTCTTT.

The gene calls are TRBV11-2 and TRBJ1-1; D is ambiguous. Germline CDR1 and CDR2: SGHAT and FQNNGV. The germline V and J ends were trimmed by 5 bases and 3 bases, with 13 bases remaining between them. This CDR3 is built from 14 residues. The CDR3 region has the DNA TGTGCCAGCAGCCACAACCTGAGGGACACTGAAGCTTTCTTT. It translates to CASSHNLRDTEAFF.

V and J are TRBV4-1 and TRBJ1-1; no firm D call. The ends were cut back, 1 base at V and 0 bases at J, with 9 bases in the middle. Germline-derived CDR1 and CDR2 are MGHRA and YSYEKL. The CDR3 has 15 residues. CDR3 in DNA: TGCGCCAGCAGCCAAGGGGCCTTACTGAACACTGAAGCTTTCTTT. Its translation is CASSQGALLNTEAFF.

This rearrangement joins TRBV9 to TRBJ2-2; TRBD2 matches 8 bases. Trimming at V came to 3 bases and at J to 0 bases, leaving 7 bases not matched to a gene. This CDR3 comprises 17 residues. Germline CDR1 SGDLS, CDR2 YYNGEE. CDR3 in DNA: TGTGCCAGCAGCGCGACTGAACTAGCGGCGAACACCGGGGAGCTGTTTTTT. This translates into CASSATELAANTGELFF.

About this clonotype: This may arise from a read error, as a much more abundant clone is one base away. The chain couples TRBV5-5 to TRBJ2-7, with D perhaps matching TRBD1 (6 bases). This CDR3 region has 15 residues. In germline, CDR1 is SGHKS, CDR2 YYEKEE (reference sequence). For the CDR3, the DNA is TGTGCCAGCGGCTTTGGGCCGGGACAAGGCTACGAGCAGTACTTC. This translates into CASGFGPGQGYEQYF.

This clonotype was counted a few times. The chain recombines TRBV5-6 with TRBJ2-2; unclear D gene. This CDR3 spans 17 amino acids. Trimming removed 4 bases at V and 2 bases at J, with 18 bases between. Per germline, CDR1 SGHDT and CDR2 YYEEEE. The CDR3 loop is CASSPLTRQLNTGELFF. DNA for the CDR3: TGTGCCAGCAGCCCTCTTACCCGGCAACTCAACACCGGGGAGCTGTTTTTT.